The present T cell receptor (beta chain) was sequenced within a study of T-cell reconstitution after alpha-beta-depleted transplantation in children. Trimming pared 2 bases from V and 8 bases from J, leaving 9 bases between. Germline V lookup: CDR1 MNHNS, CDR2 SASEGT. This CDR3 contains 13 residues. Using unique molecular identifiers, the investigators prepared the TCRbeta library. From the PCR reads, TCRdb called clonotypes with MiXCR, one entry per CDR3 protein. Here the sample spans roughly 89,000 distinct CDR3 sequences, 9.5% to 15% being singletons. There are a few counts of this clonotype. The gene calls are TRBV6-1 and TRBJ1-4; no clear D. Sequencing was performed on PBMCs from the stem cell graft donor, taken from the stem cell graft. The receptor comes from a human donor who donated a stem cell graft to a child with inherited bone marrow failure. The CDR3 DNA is TGTGCCAGCAGTGAACAGTTGGTGGAAAAACTGTTTTTT. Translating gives CASSEQLVEKLFF.